These 18 T cell receptor beta chains originate from one sample sequenced in a study of blood T cell repertoires in COVID-19. The table came from immunoSEQ multiplex PCR; TCRdb's copy has only in-frame clones and leaves some out. Of 20,000 to 30,000 clones in the sample, 85% to 90% are singletons; the top ten hold under 2%. Sequenced input: peripheral blood. The origin of the receptors is a woman in her sixties or seventies with active COVID-19.

The rearrangement uses TRBV6-1 and TRBJ2-7; the match to TRBD2 covers 9 bases. The V gene's germline CDR1 is MNHNS and CDR2 SASEGT. This CDR3 has 15 amino acids. Trimming took 0 bases from V and 3 from J; bases not matched to a gene: 3. The CDR3, as DNA: TGTGCCAGCAGTGAAGCGGTAGCGGGAGTCTACGAGCAGTACTTC. Amino acids: CASSEAVAGVYEQYF.

The chain has TRBV5-1 and TRBJ2-1; 7 bases are shared with TRBD2. The germline V gene encodes CDR1 SGHRS and CDR2 YFSETQ. V lost 2 bases to trimming and J lost 5 bases; unmatched junction nucleotides: 4. The CDR3 totals 14 residues. The CDR3 loop reads CASSFSGTHNEQFF. The CDR3 DNA reads TGCGCCAGCAGCTTCAGCGGGACCCACAATGAGCAGTTCTTC.

The chain links TRBV11-3 to TRBJ2-5; 10 bases are a match to TRBD1. The CDR3 totals 15 residues. In germline, CDR1 is SGHNT, CDR2 YENEEA. The J segment lost 4 bases and the V segment lost 8 bases, leaving 10 bases of the junction unmatched. CDR3 DNA sequence: TGTGCCAGCTCTCCAGGACAGGGGGTTATAGAGACCCAGTACTTC. It is translated as CASSPGQGVIETQYF.

The chain links TRBV19 to TRBJ2-1; 7 nucleotides align to TRBD2. Trimming cost V 2 bases and J 4 bases; bases outside gene matches: 17. Germline V gives CDR1 LNHDA, CDR2 SQIVND (reference sequence). CDR3 length: 19 amino acids. The CDR3 loop reads CASSINLKGSGGGYNEQFF. The CDR3 DNA is TGTGCCAGTAGTATAAATCTCAAGGGCTCGGGGGGAGGTTACAATGAGCAGTTCTTC.

The rearrangement links TRBV7-8 to TRBJ1-5; the D gene is possibly TRBD1 (5 bases). This CDR3 contains 17 residues. Between the trimmed V and J ends, which lost 0 bases and 5 bases, there was a span of 17 bases. Germline assignment: CDR1 SGHVS and CDR2 FQNEAQ. The CDR3 DNA follows: TGTGCCAGCAGCTTAGCTTCGGCTGGCAGGGTCGATCAGCCCCAGCATTTT. It translates to CASSLASAGRVDQPQHF.

V is TRBV7-9 and J is TRBJ1-2; D may be TRBD1 (5 bases). CDR1 and CDR2 from the germline V gene are SEHNR and FQNEAQ (reference sequence). Trimming removed 5 bases at V and 5 bases at J, with 18 bases between. CDR3 length equals 15 residues. CDR3: CASSPGTGAEYGYTF. In nucleotides, the CDR3 is TGTGCCAGCAGCCCAGGTACAGGAGCCGAGTATGGCTACACCTTC.

V gene TRBV28 combines with J gene TRBJ1-1, with a weak D call TRBD1 (5 bases). Germline CDR1 and CDR2: MDHEN and SYDVKM. The length of the CDR3 is 15 residues. Trimming cost V 8 bases and J 3 bases, with 19 bases left between them. CDR3 loop: CASGGKGNAYTEAFF. The CDR3 DNA follows: TGTGCCAGCGGAGGGAAGGGGAATGCGTACACTGAAGCTTTCTTT.

This clone has just one count. V gene TRBV5-5 combines with J gene TRBJ1-2; TRBD1 might be the D (5 bases). Looked up from germline, CDR1 is SGHKS and CDR2 is YYEKEE (reference sequence). This CDR3 spans 12 amino acids. V was shortened by 4 bases and J by 6 bases, with 10 bases between the two germline ends. CDR3 in DNA: TGTGCCAGCAGCCTCGGACAAGATGGCTACACCTTC. Translating gives CASSLGQDGYTF.

The chain carries TRBV28 and TRBJ2-7; D is perhaps TRBD2 (7 bases). The CDR3 is made up of 15 amino acids. Trimming cost V 10 bases and J 1 base, with 20 bases left between them. Germline V CDR1 and CDR2: MDHEN, SYDVKM. CDR3 residues: CAICTLRGGSYEQYF. DNA of the CDR3: TGTGCCATCTGCACCCTTAGGGGGGGATCCTACGAGCAGTACTTC.

The chain joins TRBV12-3 or TRBV12-4 to TRBJ1-2; D possibly corresponds to TRBD1 (5 bases). This CDR3 has 13 residues. V lost 0 bases and J 7 bases, leaving 9 bases between the germline ends. The CDR3 DNA follows: TGTGCCAGCAGTTTAGCGTCCGGGGGTGGCTACACCTTC. Encoded protein: CASSLASGGGYTF.

J is TRBJ2-5 and V is TRBV10-1; D is ambiguous. The germline V gene encodes CDR1 WNHNN and CDR2 SYGVQD (reference sequence). Trimming shortened V by 0 bases and J by 4 bases, and 6 bases separated the two germline ends. This CDR3 comprises 13 residues. CDR3 bases: TGCGCCAGCAGTGAGTCGTTCGGAGAGACCCAGTACTTC. Translated: CASSESFGETQYF.

Details on this clone: Germline and junction disagree at one end, which may indicate a read error. J is TRBJ2-1 and V is TRBV5-1; D is unclear. Germline V gene data show CDR1 as SGHRS and CDR2 as YFSETQ. The CDR3 totals 12 residues. CDR3 nucleotides: TGCGCCAGCAGCTTGGATTTGCTAGAGCGGTTCTTC. Its protein is CASSLDLLERFF.

V and J are TRBV29-1 and TRBJ1-1, with D unclear. CDR1 SQVTM and CDR2 ANQGSEA come from the germline V gene. The CDR3 runs to 11 residues. The ends were cut back, 0 bases at V and 11 bases at J, with 10 bases in the middle. The CDR3 DNA reads as TGCAGCGTTGAAGATCACTACCCGGCTTTCTTT. Translated, it gives CSVEDHYPAFF.

This chain links TRBV7-9 with TRBJ1-2, with D unresolved. The CDR3 contains 17 residues. V lost 2 bases and J 2 bases, leaving 18 bases between the germline ends. Germline assignment: CDR1 SEHNR and CDR2 FQNEAQ (reference sequence). The CDR3 nucleotides read TGTGCCAGCAGCTTAACGATCCACCATAAACTGAACTATGGCTACACCTTC. Translated, it gives CASSLTIHHKLNYGYTF.

The chain employs TRBV7-9 and TRBJ2-1, with D hard to call. Trimming pared 1 base from V and 9 bases from J, leaving 4 bases between. Per the germline V gene, CDR1 is SEHNR and CDR2 is FQNEAQ (reference sequence). The CDR3 runs to 11 residues. Here the CDR3 DNA reads TGTGCCAGCAGCTTAGGCGGTGAGCAGTTCTTC. It yields the protein CASSLGGEQFF. The full variable domain, its missing parts supplied by reference TRBV7-9 and TRBJ2-1, is DTGVSQNPRHKITKRGQNVTFRCDPISEHNRLYWYRQTLGQGPEFLTYFQNEAQLEKSRLLSDRFSAERPKGSFSTLEIQRTEQGDSAMYLCASSLGGEQFFGPGTRLTVL.

The chain recombines TRBV4-3 with TRBJ2-2, with 16 bases that match TRBD2. This CDR3 spans 19 amino acids. The germline V gene has CDR1 LGHNA and CDR2 YSLEER. V trimming: 3 bases; J trimming: 3 bases; junction bases outside the gene matches: 7. DNA for the CDR3: TGCGCCAGCAGCCAGACGGGACTAGCGGGAGGGAGGGACACCGGGGAGCTGTTTTTT. Translating gives CASSQTGLAGGRDTGELFF.

This clone came up once. The rearrangement links TRBV5-1 to TRBJ2-3; the match to TRBD2 covers 7 bases. The CDR3 has 15 amino acids. CDR1 and CDR2 (germline): SGHRS, YFSETQ. Trimming at V came to 0 bases and at J to 5 bases, leaving 6 bases not matched to a gene. The CDR3 DNA sequence: TGCGCCAGCAGCTTGGTGCGGGAGTCAGTAGATACGCAGTATTTT. Translation: CASSLVRESVDTQYF.

This clone was seen only once. The chain couples TRBV7-2 to TRBJ2-7, with TRBD2 matching over 8 bases. V lost 4 bases, J lost 2 bases, and 4 bases stayed unmatched. CDR3 length equals 14 residues. The germline CDR1 and CDR2 sequences are SGHTA and FQGNSA. The CDR3 DNA is TGTGCCAGCAGCTCGGGACTAGTTCCCTACGAGCAGTACTTC. Amino acid sequence: CASSSGLVPYEQYF.